These 32 T cell receptor beta chains were sequenced from one sample in a study of OX40 agonist ivuxolimab in advanced cancers. Here immunoSEQ multiplex PCR was the method, and the copy in TCRdb shows in-frame clones only, minus some. This repertoire shows tens of thousands of clones, 90% found once; its top ten account for roughly 0.72%. The sample consisted of CD4+ or CD8+ T cells sorted from blood, taken in a trial of the OX40 agonist ivuxolimab. The receptors originated from an adult with an advanced solid tumor such as melanoma, head and neck, liver or kidney cancer.

V usage is TRBV7-2 and J usage is TRBJ2-3; TRBD2 matches at 8 bases. The germline CDR1 and CDR2 sequences are SGHTA and FQGNSA. The CDR3 length is 17 residues. J gave up 8 bases and V 2 bases, and 15 bases lay outside the gene matches. The CDR3 is CASSLSYFGPSGFTQYF. The CDR3 DNA reads TGTGCCAGCAGCTTATCGTATTTCGGGCCTAGCGGGTTTACGCAGTATTTT.

This clone was recorded a few times. The CDR3 bases are TGTGCCAGCAGCTATAGGGACGGGAGCTACGAGCAGTACTTC. Translating it yields CASSYRDGSYEQYF. V usage is TRBV7-2 and J usage is TRBJ2-7; maybe TRBD2 (6 bases). CDR3 size: 14 residues. V lost 4 bases, J lost 3 bases, and 13 bases lay in between. CDR1 and CDR2 (germline): SGHTA, FQGNSA.

The chain couples TRBV4-2 to TRBJ2-5, with 11 bases lining up with TRBD2. CDR1 LGHNA and CDR2 YNFKEQ come from the germline V gene. V shed 3 bases, J shed 2 bases, and the junction held 8 bases outside the gene matches. The CDR3 has 17 residues. The CDR3 loop reads CASSQSLGTSGQETQYF. DNA of the CDR3: TGTGCCAGCAGCCAGTCACTCGGGACTAGCGGACAAGAGACCCAGTACTTC.

This chain connects TRBV7-2 to TRBJ2-7; TRBD2 matches 8 bases. The length of the CDR3 is 16 residues. V gave up 2 bases and J gave up 1 base; unmatched junction bases: 7. The V gene's germline CDR1 is SGHTA and CDR2 FQGNSA. The CDR3 bases are TGTGCCAGCAGCTTACTTTCCAGCGGGGGATCCTACGAGCAGTACTTC. This sequence encodes CASSLLSSGGSYEQYF.

The J gene is TRBJ2-5, the V gene TRBV19; 7 bases are a match to TRBD2. V trimming: 4 bases; J trimming: 1 base; junction bases outside the gene matches: 12. The germline V gene has CDR1 LNHDA and CDR2 SQIVND (reference sequence). The CDR3 is 17 amino acids. This chain's CDR3 is CASSKVAGVLGQETQYF. The DNA for the CDR3 is TGTGCCAGTAGTAAAGTGGCGGGAGTTCTCGGCCAAGAGACCCAGTACTTC.

V and J are TRBV19 and TRBJ2-6; the D is unclear. Germline V gene data show CDR1 as LNHDA and CDR2 as SQIVND (reference sequence). The CDR3 runs 14 residues. Trimming took 8 bases from V and 0 from J, leaving 8 bases between them. The CDR3 DNA reads as TGTGCCAGTCTACCCCGCTCTGGGGCCAACGTCCTGACTTTC. Translating it yields CASLPRSGANVLTF.

The chain joins TRBV5-4 to TRBJ2-2; D perhaps matches TRBD1 (6 bases). From germline, CDR1 is SGHNT and CDR2 YYREEE (reference sequence). The CDR3 spans 12 residues. Between the trimmed V and J ends, which lost 4 bases and 7 bases, there was a span of 8 bases. In nucleotides, the CDR3 is TGTGCCAGCAGCAAGGGGGTCGGGGAGCTGTTTTTT. Protein: CASSKGVGELFF.

The chain joins TRBV19 to TRBJ2-7; D is unresolved. The ends were cut back, 6 bases at V and 5 bases at J, with 8 bases in the middle. CDR3 size: 11 residues. CDR1 LNHDA and CDR2 SQIVND come from the germline V gene (reference sequence). The CDR3 DNA is TGTGCCAGTAGCCGGAATCACGAGCAGTACTTC. Translation gives CASSRNHEQYF.

The rearrangement uses TRBV7-2 and TRBJ1-6, with TRBD1 identical over 11 bases. With 5 bases clipped from V and 5 bases from J, the junction kept 11 bases outside the gene matches. Germline CDR1 SGHTA, CDR2 FQGNSA. The CDR3 has 18 residues. The chain's CDR3 is CASSLNYGQGANNSPLHF. For the CDR3, the DNA is TGTGCCAGCAGCCTAAATTACGGACAGGGGGCGAATAATTCACCCCTCCACTTT.

On this clone: The junction differs from germline at one of its ends, possibly a read error. The genes are TRBV6-6 and TRBJ2-1; unclear D gene. The length of the CDR3 is 11 residues. The germline V gene has CDR1 MNHNY and CDR2 SVGAGI (reference sequence). The CDR3 loop reads CTSRTEAEQFF. In nucleotides, the CDR3 is TGTACCAGCAGGACCGAGGCTGAGCAGTTCTTC.

Only a few counts were recorded for this clone. The chain couples TRBV29-1 to TRBJ1-1; D remains ambiguous. V lost 7 bases and J 4 bases, leaving 19 bases between the germline ends. This CDR3 comprises 14 residues. Germline loops: CDR1 SQVTM, CDR2 ANQGSEA. CDR3 sequence reads: CSAISSLGGTEAFF. The CDR3 DNA reads as TGCAGCGCTATTAGCAGCCTTGGAGGCACTGAAGCTTTCTTT.

V gene TRBV6-6 combines with J gene TRBJ2-3; 9 nucleotides align to TRBD2. J lost 2 bases, V lost 11 bases, and 5 bases had no gene match. CDR3 size: 13 residues. Germline V gene sequence: CDR1 MNHNY, CDR2 SVGAGI (reference sequence). CDR3 in DNA: TGTGCCGTCAGCGGGAGGACCACAGATACGCAGTATTTT. It encodes CAVSGRTTDTQYF.

The chain uses TRBV5-1 and TRBJ2-1, with a possible D match to TRBD2 (5 bases). The CDR3 totals 13 residues. Trimming took off 0 bases at V and 9 bases at J, with 10 bases between the two ends. Germline CDR1 is SGHRS and CDR2 is YFSETQ. The CDR3 coding sequence is TGCGCCAGCAGCTTGGCGGGGAGAGGTGAGCAGTTCTTC. Protein: CASSLAGRGEQFF.

This clone has just a few counts. The chain combines TRBV6-1 with TRBJ1-2, with no clear D. CDR1 MNHNS and CDR2 SASEGT come from the germline V gene. This CDR3 contains 14 residues. The ends were cut back, 0 bases at V and 0 bases at J, with 5 bases in the middle. CDR3 sequence reads: CASSEAAANYGYTF. CDR3 nucleotide sequence: TGTGCCAGCAGTGAAGCGGCAGCTAACTATGGCTACACCTTC.

This clone appeared a few times. This chain links TRBV4-1 with TRBJ2-2; the D is unclear. In germline, CDR1 is MGHRA, CDR2 YSYEKL. The CDR3 is 12 residues long. V shed 3 bases and J shed 6 bases, with 5 bases lying between them. In DNA form, the CDR3 reads TGCGCCAGCAGCCACATCGCCGGGGAGCTGTTTTTT. Translation: CASSHIAGELFF.

The J gene is TRBJ2-7, the V gene TRBV19, with 8 bases that match TRBD1. The CDR3 extends over 13 amino acids. Germline V gene sequence: CDR1 LNHDA, CDR2 SQIVND (reference sequence). Trimming took 8 bases from V and 6 from J; bases not matched to a gene: 9. CDR3 amino acids: CASRRQGSGEQYF. The CDR3 nucleotides read TGTGCCAGTCGTCGACAGGGGAGTGGCGAGCAGTACTTC.

The chain has TRBV9 and TRBJ2-7; 9 positions match TRBD2. The CDR3 totals 17 residues. From germline, CDR1 is SGDLS and CDR2 YYNGEE. V trimming: 4 bases; J trimming: 6 bases; junction bases outside the gene matches: 17. CDR3 sequence (DNA): TGTGCCAGCAGCCCCCAGGGGGTCGCTAGCGGGGCCGGCGAGCAGTACTTC. Its translation is CASSPQGVASGAGEQYF.

The CDR3 nucleotides are TGTGCCAGTGGGCTTAACTATGGCTACACCTTC. It yields the protein CASGLNYGYTF. The genes are TRBV6-6 and TRBJ1-2, with D unresolved. The germline V gene has CDR1 MNHNY and CDR2 SVGAGI (reference sequence). V gave up 9 bases and J gave up 1 base, with 6 bases separating them. CDR3 length equals 11 residues.

The chain is built from TRBV29-1 and TRBJ2-3; D possibly corresponds to TRBD1 (5 bases). V lost 4 bases and J 0 bases, leaving 11 bases between the germline ends. Germline V CDR1 and CDR2: SQVTM, ANQGSEA. CDR3 length equals 14 residues. The CDR3 DNA reads TGCAGCGTTGGCAGGGAATTGAGCACAGATACGCAGTATTTT. Translation: CSVGRELSTDTQYF.

J is TRBJ2-1 and V is TRBV27, with 8 positions matching TRBD1. Trimming took 4 bases from V and 8 from J; bases not matched to a gene: 4. The CDR3 totals 13 residues. The germline gives CDR1 MNHEY, CDR2 SMNVEV (reference sequence). The chain's CDR3 is CASSWTGSHEQFF. Here the CDR3 DNA reads TGTGCCAGCAGTTGGACAGGGTCGCATGAGCAGTTCTTC.

This clone was observed once. This chain links TRBV28 with TRBJ2-3; either TRBD1 or TRBD2 may supply D (7 bases each). Germline values: CDR1 MDHEN, CDR2 SYDVKM. There are 16 residues in the CDR3. V was pared by 5 bases and J by 4 bases, with 19 bases between. CDR3 in amino acids: CASSPPPTGRADTQYF. CDR3 bases: TGTGCCAGCAGTCCCCCCCCGACAGGGAGGGCAGATACGCAGTATTTT.

The rearrangement links TRBV6-5 to TRBJ1-2, with TRBD1 matching over 7 bases. Germline V CDR1 and CDR2: MNHEY, SVGAGI. CDR3 length: 14 residues. V was pared by 4 bases and J by 0 bases, with 2 bases of the junction left unmatched. The DNA for the CDR3 is TGTGCCAGCAGTTTAACAGGGGCTAACTATGGCTACACCTTC. This codes for CASSLTGANYGYTF.

This chain links TRBV2 with TRBJ1-2; D unresolved. Looked up from germline, CDR1 is SNHLY and CDR2 is FYNNEI. The CDR3 is 13 amino acids. V lost 7 bases to trimming and J lost 7 bases, with 16 bases between them. The CDR3 reads CASTQKEASGYTF. DNA of the CDR3: TGTGCCAGCACCCAGAAAGAGGCCTCTGGCTACACCTTC. Drawing the rest from reference TRBV2 and TRBJ1-2, the complete variable domain is EPEVTQTPSHQVTQMGQEVILRCVPISNHLYFYWYRQILGQKVEFLVSFYNNEISEKSEIFDDQFSVERPDGSNFTLKIRSTKLEDSAMYFCASTQKEASGYTFGSGTRLTVV.

The V gene is TRBV11-2, the J gene TRBJ2-3; possible D gene TRBD2, 6 bases. This CDR3 contains 15 residues. CDR1 is SGHAT, CDR2 FQNNGV, per germline. The ends were cut back, 1 base at V and 0 bases at J, with 8 bases in the middle. CDR3 loop: CASSLAGLSTDTQYF. The DNA for the CDR3 is TGTGCCAGCAGCTTAGCGGGACTCAGCACAGATACGCAGTATTTT. The full variable domain, completed using reference TRBV11-2 and TRBJ2-3, is EAGVAQSPRYKIIEKRQSVAFWCNPISGHATLYWYQQILGQGPKLLIQFQNNGVVDDSQLPKDRFSAERLKGVDSTLKIQPAKLEDSAVYLCASSLAGLSTDTQYFGPGTRLTVL.

The V call is TRBV6-5, the J call TRBJ2-7, with D possibly TRBD2 on 5 matching bases. This CDR3 is 13 amino acids long. Trimming pared 6 bases from V and 3 bases from J, leaving 12 bases between. Germline V gives CDR1 MNHEY, CDR2 SVGAGI. CDR3: CASSTPGVYEQYF. In nucleotides, the CDR3 is TGTGCCAGCAGCACTCCCGGGGTCTACGAGCAGTACTTC.

The rearrangement uses TRBV11-2 and TRBJ1-4; D is uncertain. V lost 0 bases and J lost 5, with 4 bases in between. The CDR3 contains 13 residues. The germline V gene encodes CDR1 SGHAT and CDR2 FQNNGV. CDR3 amino acids: CASSLDRNEKLFF. The CDR3 nucleotides read TGTGCCAGCAGCTTAGATCGAAATGAAAAACTGTTTTTT.

This chain links TRBV28 with TRBJ2-5; maybe TRBD2 (5 bases). Germline lookup yields CDR1 MDHEN and CDR2 SYDVKM. There are 14 residues in the CDR3. V lost 5 bases to trimming and J lost 3 bases, with 13 bases between them. Here the CDR3 reads CASSNSGLEETQYF. Written as DNA, the CDR3 is TGTGCCAGCAGTAACTCGGGGTTAGAAGAGACCCAGTACTTC.

The J gene is TRBJ2-5, the V gene TRBV5-1; the match to TRBD1 covers 10 bases. This CDR3 is built from 13 residues. V gave up 5 bases and J gave up 4 bases; unmatched junction bases: 2. CDR1 and CDR2 from the germline V gene are SGHRS and YFSETQ. CDR3 loop: CASRRDRGETQYF. The DNA for the CDR3 is TGCGCCAGCAGGCGGGACAGGGGAGAGACCCAGTACTTC.

The chain joins TRBV2 to TRBJ1-2; D is possibly TRBD1 (6 bases). V was pared by 4 bases and J by 5 bases, with 17 bases between. The germline V gene has CDR1 SNHLY and CDR2 FYNNEI. The CDR3 is made up of 15 amino acids. CDR3 DNA: TGTGCCAGCAGTGGGATCACGGGGGCTGAATATGGCTACACCTTC. Translation: CASSGITGAEYGYTF.

The chain is built from TRBV6-6 and TRBJ1-2; TRBD1 matches 7 bases. CDR3 length equals 13 residues. From germline, CDR1 is MNHNY and CDR2 SVGAGI (reference sequence). Trimming removed 6 bases from V and 5 bases from J; junction bases left unmatched: 6. In DNA form, the CDR3 reads TGTGCCAGCAGAGTGGGACAGAAATATGGCTACACCTTC. Residues: CASRVGQKYGYTF.

The rearrangement uses TRBV7-3 and TRBJ2-1; no firm D call. The CDR3 is made up of 13 amino acids. Trimming pared 3 bases from V and 5 bases from J, leaving 8 bases between. Germline loops: CDR1 SGHTA, CDR2 FQGTGA. The CDR3 reads CASSFLADNEQFF. As DNA, the CDR3 is TGTGCCAGCAGCTTCCTTGCCGACAATGAGCAGTTCTTC. The full variable domain, in which reference TRBV7-3 and TRBJ2-1 provide the parts outside the CDR3, is GAGVSQTPSNKVTEKGKYVELRCDPISGHTALYWYRQSLGQGPEFLIYFQGTGAADDSGLPNDRFFAVRPEGSVSTLKIQRTERGDSAVYLCASSFLADNEQFFGPGTRLTVL.

The V and J genes are TRBV7-9 and TRBJ1-2, with TRBD1 matching 7 bases. Germline values: CDR1 SEHNR, CDR2 FQNEAQ (reference sequence). The CDR3 is 13 residues long. V was pared by 3 bases and J by 5 bases, with 3 bases of the junction left unmatched. The CDR3, as DNA: TGTGCCAGCAGCTTGGAGACAGGGTATGGCTACACCTTC. Its protein product is CASSLETGYGYTF.